The 26 T cell receptor beta chains below were found in one sample sequenced in a study of shared clonotypes between healthy human individuals. Assay: immunoSEQ multiplex PCR; the TCRdb copy retains only in-frame clones and omits some. The repertoire holds 2 million to 2.5 million clones, with approximately 95% as singletons. What was sequenced was naive CD4+ T cells from PBMCs. Subset noted: CD45RA+ positively selected. These receptors were taken from a young man in good health. Some clones in this sample may be carry-over from other donors' samples.

The chain combines TRBV6-5 with TRBJ2-3, with TRBD1 matching over 9 bases. The germline gives CDR1 MNHEY, CDR2 SVGAGI. After removal of 5 bases from V and 3 bases from J, the junction contained 6 bases not matched to a gene. The CDR3 loop spans 15 amino acids. This CDR3 reads CASSPGQGETDTQYF. The CDR3 region has the DNA TGTGCCAGCAGTCCGGGACAGGGTGAAACAGATACGCAGTATTTT.

The chain uses TRBV7-9 and TRBJ1-2; D is unclear. The CDR3 runs to 14 residues. V was trimmed by 3 bases and J by 4 bases, leaving 12 bases between them. CDR1 is SEHNR and CDR2 is FQNEAQ in the germline V gene (reference sequence). CDR3 protein: CASSFHQPLYGYTF. In DNA, the CDR3 is TGTGCCAGCAGCTTTCACCAGCCCCTCTATGGCTACACCTTC.

The rearrangement links TRBV5-1 to TRBJ2-3; D is unresolved. The CDR3 extends over 14 amino acids. The V gene's germline CDR1 is SGHRS and CDR2 YFSETQ. V lost 4 bases and J lost 2, with 11 bases in between. CDR3 residues: CASSPDRPTDTQYF. The DNA of the CDR3 is TGCGCCAGCAGCCCCGACCGGCCCACAGATACGCAGTATTTT.

This chain links TRBV7-8 with TRBJ2-5; D possibly corresponds to TRBD1 (6 bases). In germline, CDR1 is SGHVS, CDR2 FQNEAQ. V lost 9 bases, J lost 9 bases, and 20 bases lay in between. This CDR3 region has 13 residues. This CDR3 is CASGGRRRQAQYF. The CDR3 region has the DNA TGTGCCAGTGGTGGGCGGCGCCGACAGGCCCAGTACTTC.

Comment on this clone: Germline is not matched at one junction end, which may reflect a read error. This sequence joins TRBV27 and TRBJ2-7; 10 bases line up with TRBD2. The CDR3 consists of 14 residues. Germline assignment: CDR1 MNHEY and CDR2 SMNVEV (reference sequence). The CDR3 DNA is TGTGCCAGCAGTTTAGTTTCTAGCGGGAGAGCGCTTAACTTC. Amino acids: CASSLVSSGRALNF.

In nucleotides, the CDR3 is TGCGCCAGCACAAAAACTTCCGGGACTCCGGGCACCGGGGAGCTGTTTTTT. Its translation is CASTKTSGTPGTGELFF. V gene TRBV4-3 combines with J gene TRBJ2-2; TRBD2 might be the D (6 bases). Germline V gene sequence: CDR1 LGHNA, CDR2 YSLEER. The CDR3 loop spans 17 amino acids. V was clipped by 7 bases and J by 4 bases, with 22 bases between them.

The rearrangement joins TRBV28 to TRBJ2-7, with TRBD1 identical over 10 bases. Germline loops: CDR1 MDHEN, CDR2 SYDVKM. V dropped 5 bases and J dropped 5; count of bases not matched to a gene: 6. This CDR3 has 14 amino acids. The CDR3 region has the DNA TGTGCCAGCAGTACGGGGACAGGGGACCACGAGCAGTACTTC. Translated: CASSTGTGDHEQYF.

CDR3 sequence reads: CASSPVEGVYYNEQFF. The CDR3 region has the DNA TGTGCCAGCAGCCCCGTTGAGGGGGTCTACTACAATGAGCAGTTCTTC. This chain joins TRBV7-2 and TRBJ2-1; perhaps TRBD1 as D (6 bases). The V and J ends lost 5 bases and 3 bases respectively, with 17 bases between them. Germline loops: CDR1 SGHTA, CDR2 FQGNSA. This CDR3 is 16 amino acids long.

This clone occurred once. Other nucleotide sequences from this sample produce the same CDR3. The CDR3 region is CASSRQNYGYTF. CDR3 in DNA: TGTGCCAGCAGTAGACAGAACTATGGCTACACCTTC. This rearrangement joins TRBV28 to TRBJ1-2; maybe TRBD1 (5 bases). CDR1 is MDHEN and CDR2 is SYDVKM in the germline V gene. Trimming stripped 5 bases from V and 2 bases from J, with 6 bases between. This CDR3 is built from 12 residues.

V gene TRBV9 combines with J gene TRBJ2-3, with TRBD2 matching over 11 bases. Germline loops: CDR1 SGDLS, CDR2 YYNGEE. The CDR3 totals 15 residues. The J segment lost 4 bases and the V segment lost 4 bases, leaving 5 bases of the junction unmatched. In DNA, the CDR3 is TGTGCCAGCAGCTCTACTAGCGGGAGCGCAGATACGCAGTATTTT. It translates to CASSSTSGSADTQYF.

The rearrangement uses TRBV28 and TRBJ2-3, with a weak D call TRBD2 (7 bases). The V and J ends lost 7 bases and 4 bases respectively, with 15 bases between them. Germline CDR1 MDHEN, CDR2 SYDVKM. The CDR3 has 14 residues. In DNA, the CDR3 is TGTGCCAGCACCCTAGGGGGGGCTGCAGATACGCAGTATTTT. Translated: CASTLGGAADTQYF.

The chain recombines TRBV5-4 with TRBJ2-1, with TRBD2 matching over 7 bases. The germline gives CDR1 SGHNT, CDR2 YYREEE (reference sequence). Germline trimming cut 4 bases from V and 6 bases from J; bases unmatched to any gene: 4. This CDR3 region has 13 residues. CDR3 amino acids: CASSPGLPNEQFF. As DNA, the CDR3 is TGTGCCAGCAGCCCGGGACTACCCAATGAGCAGTTCTTC.

The chain joins TRBV15 to TRBJ2-1; weak D call: TRBD2 (5 bases). With 1 base removed from V and 6 bases from J, the gap between germline ends came to 10 bases. Germline loops: CDR1 LNHNV, CDR2 YYDKDF (reference sequence). This CDR3 is built from 14 residues. For the CDR3, the DNA is TGTGCCACCAGCAGAGTAGCGCGGGCCAATGAGCAGTTCTTC. It encodes CATSRVARANEQFF.

The chain has TRBV9 and TRBJ1-2; no clear D gene. V lost 4 bases and J lost 13, with 20 bases in between. The CDR3 is made up of 13 amino acids. Germline CDR1 and CDR2: SGDLS and YYNGEE. This chain's CDR3 is CASSPSQLLRVTF. DNA for the CDR3: TGTGCCAGCAGCCCCTCTCAATTGTTAAGGGTCACCTTC.

CDR3 in DNA: TGTGCCAGCAGCTTAGACGACAGACACGCTTTCTTT. It encodes CASSLDDRHAFF. This chain uses TRBV7-2 with TRBJ1-1; D is possibly TRBD1 (5 bases). The germline V gene encodes CDR1 SGHTA and CDR2 FQGNSA. This CDR3 has 12 residues. The ends were cut back, 1 base at V and 11 bases at J, with 11 bases in the middle.

As regards this clone: Other DNA variants within this sample encode the same CDR3. V usage is TRBV5-4 and J usage is TRBJ1-2, with D possibly being TRBD1 (5 bases). CDR1 is SGHNT, CDR2 YYREEE, per germline (reference sequence). The germline V and J ends were trimmed by 4 bases and 2 bases, with 9 bases remaining between them. This CDR3 is 13 amino acids long. CDR3 residues: CASSLSGNYGYTF. The CDR3 DNA reads as TGTGCCAGCAGCCTGTCAGGGAACTATGGCTACACCTTC.

The chain is built from TRBV30 and TRBJ2-2; D may be TRBD2 (5 bases). CDR3 size: 17 residues. Deletions cut 3 bases from V and 2 bases from J, with 19 bases between. The V gene's germline CDR1 is GTSNPN and CDR2 SVGIG (reference sequence). The CDR3 region has the DNA TGTGCCTGGAGAGAGAGTAGTAGACTAACCAACACCGGGGAGCTGTTTTTT. Protein sequence: CAWRESSRLTNTGELFF.

The chain is built from TRBV7-2 and TRBJ2-7; unclear D gene. Germline loops: CDR1 SGHTA, CDR2 FQGNSA. The V and J ends lost 4 bases and 6 bases respectively, with 13 bases between them. The CDR3 length is 13 residues. The CDR3 region is CASSSRSPREQYF. As DNA, the CDR3 is TGTGCCAGCAGCTCAAGAAGTCCTCGCGAGCAGTACTTC.

The chain links TRBV6-5 to TRBJ2-3; 9 positions match TRBD1. From germline, CDR1 is MNHEY and CDR2 SVGAGI. V gave up 6 bases and J gave up 3 bases; unmatched junction bases: 7. The CDR3 runs 15 residues. The CDR3: CASRLNRGRTDTQYF. CDR3 bases: TGTGCCAGCAGACTAAACAGGGGGCGGACAGATACGCAGTATTTT.

V usage is TRBV19 and J usage is TRBJ1-2; D is possibly TRBD1 (5 bases). The CDR3 is 16 residues long. CDR1 LNHDA and CDR2 SQIVND come from the germline V gene (reference sequence). The germline V and J ends were trimmed by 5 bases and 0 bases, with 16 bases remaining between them. The CDR3 coding sequence is TGTGCCAGTAGTTCAGGGAGGTCCCCTACTAACTATGGCTACACCTTC. Protein: CASSSGRSPTNYGYTF.

This chain joins TRBV28 and TRBJ1-1; D possibly corresponds to TRBD1 (5 bases). V lost 6 bases and J 3 bases, leaving 11 bases between the germline ends. The CDR3 length is 13 residues. CDR1 is MDHEN and CDR2 is SYDVKM in the germline V gene. CDR3 loop: CASSRPGDTEAFF. CDR3 coding DNA: TGTGCCAGCAGCCGGCCGGGGGACACTGAAGCTTTCTTT. Full variable domain (missing parts from reference TRBV28 and TRBJ1-1): DVKVTQSSRYLVKRTGEKVFLECVQDMDHENMFWYRQDPGLGLRLIYFSYDVKMKEKGDIPEGYSVSREKKERFSLILESASTNQTSMYLCASSRPGDTEAFFGQGTRLTVV.

Details on this clone: The sample holds other DNA sequences that translate to the same CDR3. V gene TRBV5-6 combines with J gene TRBJ1-2; unclear D gene. Germline values: CDR1 SGHDT, CDR2 YYEEEE. The CDR3 contains 12 residues. V lost 1 base to trimming and J lost 2 bases, with 3 bases between them. Here the CDR3 DNA reads TGTGCCAGCAGCTTGAGAAACTATGGCTACACCTTC. Residues: CASSLRNYGYTF.

Remarks on this clone: Other DNA variants within this sample encode the same CDR3. This rearrangement joins TRBV28 to TRBJ2-3; 7 bases are a match to TRBD1. J was trimmed by 1 base and V by 10 bases; bases with no gene match: 5. Per the germline V gene, CDR1 is MDHEN and CDR2 is SYDVKM. The CDR3 has 13 amino acids. For the CDR3, the DNA is TGTGCCACAAGGACAGGCGGCACAGATACGCAGTATTTT. Amino acid sequence: CATRTGGTDTQYF.

The chain carries TRBV28 and TRBJ2-3; D possibly corresponds to TRBD2 (5 bases). The CDR3 covers 12 residues. Germline V gives CDR1 MDHEN, CDR2 SYDVKM. V gave up 6 bases and J gave up 6 bases, with 10 bases separating them. The CDR3 loop is CASRASSDTQYF. The CDR3 DNA reads TGTGCCAGCAGGGCTAGCTCGGATACGCAGTATTTT.

This sequence joins TRBV28 and TRBJ1-3; D gene unclear. The CDR3 extends over 14 amino acids. Trimming cost V 4 bases and J 2 bases, with 9 bases left between them. Germline assignment: CDR1 MDHEN and CDR2 SYDVKM. The CDR3 DNA is TGTGCCAGCAGTTCCCCGGTGGCTGGAAACACCATATATTTT. Its translation: CASSSPVAGNTIYF.

The J gene is TRBJ2-1, the V gene TRBV27; TRBD1 aligns across 8 bases. This CDR3 region has 15 residues. V shed 7 bases and J 3 bases; nucleotides not matched to a gene: 8. Germline V lookup: CDR1 MNHEY, CDR2 SMNVEV (reference sequence). The CDR3 reads CASTQTGAIYNEQFF. Written as DNA, the CDR3 is TGTGCCAGCACCCAGACAGGGGCGATCTACAATGAGCAGTTCTTC.